This TCR beta chain was recovered during a study of blood T cells in healthy people across ages. Combining a sample-barcoded 5' primer with a J-beta primer mix, a second PCR ran for about 6 to 11 cycles. MiXCR was run by TCRdb on the 5' RACE reads, yielding one entry per CDR3 protein. Of fewer than 2 million distinct CDR3 sequences in the sample, 30% to 40% are singletons; the top ten hold under 30%. The CDR3 covers 16 residues. Germline CDR1 and CDR2: SGHTA and FQGNSA. The J segment lost 4 bases and the V segment lost 3 bases, leaving 5 bases of the junction unmatched. The donors, all healthy, were Caucasians living in Russia, aged roughly 6 to 100.

Sequencing was carried out using blood. This rearrangement joins TRBV7-2 to TRBJ2-1, with TRBD2 identical over 11 bases. The TCR originated in a human donor in good health. This CDR3 is CASSFQGLAAYNEQFF. Here the CDR3 DNA reads TGTGCCAGCAGCTTCCAGGGACTAGCGGCTTACAATGAGCAGTTCTTC.